The 14 T cell receptor beta chains reported below all come from one sample, sequenced in a study of T cell responses to AZD1222 COVID-19 vaccine. Only in-frame clones appear in the TCRdb table, and some are missing; sequencing was by immunoSEQ multiplex PCR. Counted here are 170,000 or so clones, 88% occurring once; the ten biggest clones make up about 9.9%. The material was peripheral blood, obtained 28 days after the second AZD1222 dose. These receptors came from an adult who received the AZD1222 COVID-19 vaccine.

This chain uses TRBV12-3 or TRBV12-4 with TRBJ1-2, with 8 bases matching TRBD1. This CDR3 is built from 13 residues. The V segment lost 6 bases and the J segment 6 bases; nucleotides outside the gene matches: 6. The CDR3 DNA follows: TGTGCCAGCAGATCGACAGGGGTGAATGGCTACACCTTC. Translated: CASRSTGVNGYTF.

The CDR3: CASSSPSGGRQETQYF. For the CDR3, the DNA is TGTGCCAGCAGTTCGCCTAGCGGCGGACGTCAAGAGACCCAGTACTTC. The chain is built from TRBV6-5 and TRBJ2-5, with 7 bases aligning to TRBD2. This CDR3 has 16 residues. V was clipped by 4 bases and J by 2 bases; unmatched bases: 10. Germline-derived CDR1 and CDR2 are MNHEY and SVGAGI.

V gene TRBV15 combines with J gene TRBJ1-2, with 10 bases lining up with TRBD1. Per germline, CDR1 LNHNV and CDR2 YYDKDF (reference sequence). The CDR3 has 14 residues. The V gene end was trimmed by 5 bases and the J gene end by 7 bases; junction bases not matched to a gene: 7. In nucleotides, the CDR3 is TGTGCCACCAGCCTAGACAGGGGGCGTTCTGGCTACACCTTC. As protein: CATSLDRGRSGYTF. The whole variable domain, filled in from reference TRBV15 and TRBJ1-2, reads DAMVIQNPRYQVTQFGKPVTLSCSQTLNHNVMYWYQQKSSQAPKLLFHYYDKDFNNEADTPDNFQSRRPNTSFCFLDIRSPGLGDTAMYLCATSLDRGRSGYTFGSGTRLTVV.

The gene calls are TRBV5-4 and TRBJ2-3, with 8 nucleotides matching TRBD2. The CDR3 runs 14 residues. In germline, CDR1 is SGHNT, CDR2 YYREEE (reference sequence). V lost 2 bases and J lost 6; bases outside the gene matches: 5. CDR3 sequence reads: CASSFDSGVDTQYF. In nucleotides, the CDR3 is TGTGCCAGCAGCTTTGATAGCGGGGTTGATACGCAGTATTTT. The entire variable domain, with the rest obtained from reference TRBV5-4 and TRBJ2-3, is as follows: ETGVTQSPTHLIKTRGQQVTLRCSSQSGHNTVSWYQQALGQGPQFIFQYYREEENGRGNFPPRFSGLQFPNYSSELNVNALELDDSALYLCASSFDSGVDTQYFGPGTRLTVL.

CDR3 bases: TGTGCCAGCAGTTCGCCCCGGGACAGTAGCACAGATACGCAGTATTTT. This codes for CASSSPRDSSTDTQYF. The rearrangement links TRBV5-6 to TRBJ2-3, with TRBD1 identical over 7 bases. The length of the CDR3 is 16 residues. The V gene's germline CDR1 is SGHDT and CDR2 YYEEEE. Trimming cost V 5 bases and J 0 bases; bases outside gene matches: 9.

The V and J genes are TRBV6-1 and TRBJ1-5; D ambiguous. CDR3 size: 17 residues. V was clipped by 1 base and J by 2 bases, with 15 bases between them. CDR1 MNHNS and CDR2 SASEGT come from the germline V gene. The CDR3, as DNA: TGTGCCAGCAGTGAAGTTGCCGGGGTTGGGGGCAATCAGCCCCAGCATTTT. It is translated as CASSEVAGVGGNQPQHF.

The chain couples TRBV5-4 to TRBJ2-7; D is unresolved. Germline CDR1 SGHNT, CDR2 YYREEE (reference sequence). Trimming removed 0 bases from V and 4 bases from J, with 8 bases in between. This CDR3 has 13 amino acids. The CDR3 nucleotides are TGTGCCAGCAGCTTGGAAACAGCATACGAGCAGTACTTC. Translation: CASSLETAYEQYF.

This clone was found a few times. In DNA form, the CDR3 reads TGTGCCAGCAGCGTACAGGGGTCACGGGAGACCCAGTACTTC. It codes for CASSVQGSRETQYF. V usage is TRBV9 and J usage is TRBJ2-5; weak D call: TRBD1 (6 bases). Germline V gene data show CDR1 as SGDLS and CDR2 as YYNGEE. V was cut by 1 base and J by 5 bases, with 12 bases left in between. CDR3 length equals 14 residues. The whole variable domain, filled in from reference TRBV9 and TRBJ2-5, reads DSGVTQTPKHLITATGQRVTLRCSPRSGDLSVYWYQQSLDQGLQFLIQYYNGEERAKGNILERFSAQQFPDLHSELNLSSLELGDSALYFCASSVQGSRETQYFGPGTRLLVL.

In the case of this clone: The same CDR3 is also encoded by other DNA sequences in this sample. The J gene is TRBJ1-2, the V gene TRBV28; TRBD1 might be the D (5 bases). The germline CDR1 and CDR2 sequences are MDHEN and SYDVKM. The CDR3 covers 13 residues. The V end lost 2 bases, the J end lost 3 bases, and 7 bases lay between the germline ends. The CDR3 bases are TGTGCCAGCAGTTTAGTAGGGGACTATGGCTACACCTTC. Translation: CASSLVGDYGYTF.

The chain links TRBV7-6 to TRBJ2-3; 7 nucleotides align to TRBD2. V shed 3 bases and J 0 bases; nucleotides not matched to a gene: 3. This CDR3 region has 15 residues. The germline V gene has CDR1 SGHVS and CDR2 FNYEAQ. In DNA form, the CDR3 reads TGTGCCAGCAGCTTGATCGGGGGGAGCACAGATACGCAGTATTTT. This translates into CASSLIGGSTDTQYF. Full variable domain (outside the CDR3, taken from reference TRBV7-6 and TRBJ2-3): GAGVSQSPRYKVTKRGQDVALRCDPISGHVSLYWYRQALGQGPEFLTYFNYEAQQDKSGLPNDRFSAERPEGSISTLTIQRTEQRDSAMYRCASSLIGGSTDTQYFGPGTRLTVL.

The chain links TRBV6-4 to TRBJ2-2; D is uncertain. Per germline, CDR1 MRHNA and CDR2 SNTAGT. V was trimmed by 2 bases and J by 5 bases, leaving 6 bases between them. The CDR3 sequence is 13 residues long. The CDR3 loop is CASSDLTTGELFF. CDR3 nucleotide sequence: TGTGCCAGCAGTGACCTGACTACCGGGGAGCTGTTTTTT.

The chain has TRBV9 and TRBJ2-3; D tentatively reads TRBD1 or TRBD2 (6 bases each). The CDR3 consists of 15 residues. Germline V gives CDR1 SGDLS, CDR2 YYNGEE. V shed 1 base and J shed 2 bases, with 11 bases lying between them. The CDR3 loop is CASSVTGGVTDTQYF. For the CDR3, the DNA is TGTGCCAGCAGCGTAACCGGGGGCGTCACAGATACGCAGTATTTT.

This clone appeared once. The chain is built from TRBV7-2 and TRBJ1-1; D possibly corresponds to TRBD1 (6 bases). V was pared by 6 bases and J by 0 bases, with 11 bases between. Germline V lookup: CDR1 SGHTA, CDR2 FQGNSA. The CDR3 has 14 amino acids. The CDR3 bases are TGTGCCAGCAGTCGGGACACACTGAACACTGAAGCTTTCTTT. Protein: CASSRDTLNTEAFF.

The chain links TRBV3-1 (or the pseudogene TRBV3-2) to TRBJ1-1, with no clear D. V gave up 4 bases and J gave up 1 base, with 7 bases separating them. CDR3 length equals 13 residues. The germline CDR1 and CDR2 sequences are LGHDT and YNNKEL (reference sequence). In nucleotides, the CDR3 is TGTGCCAGCAGCCGCCAAAGGAACACTGAAGCTTTCTTT. Its protein product is CASSRQRNTEAFF.